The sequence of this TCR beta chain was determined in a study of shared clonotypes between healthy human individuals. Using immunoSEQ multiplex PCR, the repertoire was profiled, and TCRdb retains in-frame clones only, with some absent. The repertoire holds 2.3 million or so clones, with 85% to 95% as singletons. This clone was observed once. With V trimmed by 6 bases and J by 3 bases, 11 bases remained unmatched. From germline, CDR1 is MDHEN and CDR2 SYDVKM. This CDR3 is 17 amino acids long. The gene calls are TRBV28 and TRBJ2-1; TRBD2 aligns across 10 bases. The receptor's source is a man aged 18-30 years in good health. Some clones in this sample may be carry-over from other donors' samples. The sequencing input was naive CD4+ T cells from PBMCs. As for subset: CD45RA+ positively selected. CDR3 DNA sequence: TGTGCCAGCAGGAACGAGCCAGGGACTAGCGACTACAATGAGCAGTTCTTC. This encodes CASRNEPGTSDYNEQFF. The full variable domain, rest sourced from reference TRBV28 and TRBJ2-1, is DVKVTQSSRYLVKRTGEKVFLECVQDMDHENMFWYRQDPGLGLRLIYFSYDVKMKEKGDIPEGYSVSREKKERFSLILESASTNQTSMYLCASRNEPGTSDYNEQFFGPGTRLTVL.